A single sample gave rise to the 7 T cell receptor beta chains below, sequenced in a study of blood T cell repertoires in COVID-19. Generated by immunoSEQ multiplex PCR, the TCRdb table keeps only in-frame clones and is missing some. The table has about 250,000 clones, about 82% seen once. The sequenced material came from peripheral blood. All receptors come from a woman older than 75 with COVID-19, enrolled during active disease.

The chain joins TRBV6-5 to TRBJ2-2; the D gene is possibly TRBD1 (6 bases). Germline loops: CDR1 MNHEY, CDR2 SVGAGI. There are 16 residues in the CDR3. The V gene lost 0 bases and the J gene lost 6 bases, with 14 bases spanning the gap. As DNA, the CDR3 is TGTGCCAGCAGTTACTCGTGGGGGCGCGGTCCCGGGGAGCTGTTTTTT. Protein sequence: CASSYSWGRGPGELFF.

The sample holds one count of this clone. A read error may account for a junction end that differs from germline. The genes are TRBV12-3 or TRBV12-4 and TRBJ1-1; tentatively, D is TRBD1 (5 bases). This CDR3 has 13 residues. The CDR3 region is CASSSLVGTEAFF. In DNA, the CDR3 is TGTGCCAGCAGTTCTCTAGTGGGGACTGAGGCTTTCTTT.

The chain carries TRBV25-1 and TRBJ1-2; tentatively, D is TRBD1 (5 bases). Looked up from germline, CDR1 is MGHDK and CDR2 is SYGVNS. This CDR3 contains 17 residues. V lost 1 base, J lost 4 bases, and 19 bases lay in between. The CDR3 DNA sequence: TGTGCCAGCAGTGAATTCGGAGGCTCGGGGGGGATCTATGGCTACACCTTC. The encoded protein is CASSEFGGSGGIYGYTF.

The CDR3 region is CASSFKAGVEQYF. The DNA of the CDR3 is TGTGCCAGCAGCTTTAAGGCGGGGGTTGAGCAGTACTTC. The rearrangement uses TRBV7-2 and TRBJ2-7, with 7 bases lining up with TRBD2. The CDR3 length is 13 residues. The V segment lost 3 bases and the J segment 7 bases; nucleotides outside the gene matches: 6. CDR1 is SGHTA and CDR2 is FQGNSA in the germline V gene.

The rearrangement links TRBV5-8 to TRBJ1-1; possible D gene TRBD1, 5 bases. This CDR3 contains 13 residues. Trimming shortened V by 5 bases and J by 8 bases, and 16 bases separated the two germline ends. Germline loops: CDR1 SGHTS, CDR2 YDEGEE. CDR3 protein: CASSQLQGREAFF. CDR3 sequence (DNA): TGTGCCAGCAGTCAACTTCAGGGTAGAGAAGCTTTCTTT. The complete variable domain, with remaining parts taken from reference TRBV5-8 and TRBJ1-1, reads EAGVTQSPTHLIKTRGQQATLRCSPISGHTSVYWYQQALGLGLQFLLWYDEGEERNRGNFPPRFSGRQFPNYSSELNVNALELEDSALYLCASSQLQGREAFFGQGTRLTVV.

J is TRBJ2-3 and V is TRBV10-2; weak D call: TRBD2 (5 bases). Germline V gene data show CDR1 as WSHSY and CDR2 as SAAADI. The CDR3 spans 15 residues. Trimming left V 6 bases short and J 2 bases short, with 15 bases between. The CDR3 nucleotides read TGCGCCAGCAGGGATGGAGGAGTGCACACAGATACGCAGTATTTT. It codes for CASRDGGVHTDTQYF.

This clone was seen a few times. The V and J genes are TRBV3-1 (or the pseudogene TRBV3-2) and TRBJ1-1, with D possibly matching TRBD1 (5 bases). The CDR3 contains 14 residues. Trimming removed 3 bases at V and 6 bases at J, with 14 bases between. Germline lookup yields CDR1 LGHDT and CDR2 YNNKEL (reference sequence). The DNA for the CDR3 is TGTGCCAGCAGCCAGGGGGGTGTACGCGCTGAAGCTTTCTTT. This gives the protein CASSQGGVRAEAFF.